This TCR beta chain derives from a study of control samples from healthy donors and cancer patients (dated by TCRdb to the early 2020s). As concerns this clone: The target of this receptor is not known. The input lacks base qualities; no much larger clone sits a single base away.

The library came from the immunoSEQ multiplex PCR assay. TCRdb limited this immuneACCESS table to in-frame rearrangements with V and J called. A share of clones is missing; checked studies link under half to unresolved V genes, and the rest is unexplained. This sample is represented by tens of thousands of clones; about 89% of them were singletons. Jointly, the top ten make up roughly 2.4% of the sample. This sequence originates from a woman between 50 and 59 years old with head and neck cancer. The material sequenced was PBMCs.

The nucleotide sequence is given as TGTGCCAGCAGGGGCCTAGCGGGGGGGCCAGAGGAGAATGAGCAGTTCTTC. Its translation is CASRGLAGGPEENEQFF. The V gene is TRBV2 and the J gene is TRBJ2-1; TRBD2 matches 12 bases in the middle. Germline trimming: 6 bases from V, 7 bases from J; junction bases outside gene matches: 13. The germline V gene specifies SNHLY as CDR1 and FYNNEI as CDR2. The CDR3 goes from the cysteine to the phenylalanine over 17 residues. The CDR3 DNA has 51 bases and is translated from base 1.